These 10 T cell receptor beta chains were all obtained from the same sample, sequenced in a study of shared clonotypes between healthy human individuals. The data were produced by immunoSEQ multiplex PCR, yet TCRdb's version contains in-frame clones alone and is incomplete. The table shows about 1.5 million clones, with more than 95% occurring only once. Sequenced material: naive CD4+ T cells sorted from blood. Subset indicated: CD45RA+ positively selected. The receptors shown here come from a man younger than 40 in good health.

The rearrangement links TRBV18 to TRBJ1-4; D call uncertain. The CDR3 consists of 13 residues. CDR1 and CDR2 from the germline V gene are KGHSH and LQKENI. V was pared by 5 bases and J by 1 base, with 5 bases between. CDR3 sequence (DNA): TGTGCCAGCTCAGCAAAAACTAATGAAAAACTGTTTTTT. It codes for CASSAKTNEKLFF.

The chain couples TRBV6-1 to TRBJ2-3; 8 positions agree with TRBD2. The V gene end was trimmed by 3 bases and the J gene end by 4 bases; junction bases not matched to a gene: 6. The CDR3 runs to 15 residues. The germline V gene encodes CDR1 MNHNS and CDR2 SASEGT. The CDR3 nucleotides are TGTGCCAGCAGTGATGGAGCGGGAGTAGCAGATACGCAGTATTTT. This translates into CASSDGAGVADTQYF.

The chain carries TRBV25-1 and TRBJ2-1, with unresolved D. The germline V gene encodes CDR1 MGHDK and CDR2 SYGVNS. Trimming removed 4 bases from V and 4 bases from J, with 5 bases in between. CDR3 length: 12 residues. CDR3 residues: CASSVGYNEQFF. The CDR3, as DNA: TGTGCCAGCAGTGTGGGTTACAATGAGCAGTTCTTC.

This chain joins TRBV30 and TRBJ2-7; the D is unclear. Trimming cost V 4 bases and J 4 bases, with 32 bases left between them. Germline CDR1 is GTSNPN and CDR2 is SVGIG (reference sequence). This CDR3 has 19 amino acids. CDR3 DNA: TGTGCCTGGACTTCCAGAGAGGCTGTGTATTCTCTAAACGATTACGAGCAGTACTTC. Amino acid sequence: CAWTSREAVYSLNDYEQYF.

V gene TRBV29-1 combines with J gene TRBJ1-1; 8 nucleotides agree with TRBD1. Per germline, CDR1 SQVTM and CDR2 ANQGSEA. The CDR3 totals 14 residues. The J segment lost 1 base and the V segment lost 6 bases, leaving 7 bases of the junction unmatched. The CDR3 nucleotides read TGCAGCGTGGCCTCGACAGGGGCGAACACTGAAGCTTTCTTT. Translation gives CSVASTGANTEAFF.

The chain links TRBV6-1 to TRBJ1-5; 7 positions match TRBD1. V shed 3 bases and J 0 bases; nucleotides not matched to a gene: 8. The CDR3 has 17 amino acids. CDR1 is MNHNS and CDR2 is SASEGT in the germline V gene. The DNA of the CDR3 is TGTGCCAGCAGTGATCCCCCTGGGACAGCTAGCAATCAGCCCCAGCATTTT. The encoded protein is CASSDPPGTASNQPQHF.

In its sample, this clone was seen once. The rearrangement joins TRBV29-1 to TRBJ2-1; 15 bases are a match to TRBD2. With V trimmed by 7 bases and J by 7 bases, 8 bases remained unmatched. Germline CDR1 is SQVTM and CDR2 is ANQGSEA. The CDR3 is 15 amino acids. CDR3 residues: CSGDPGLAGGNEQFF. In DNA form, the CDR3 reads TGCAGCGGAGACCCGGGACTAGCGGGAGGAAATGAGCAGTTCTTC.

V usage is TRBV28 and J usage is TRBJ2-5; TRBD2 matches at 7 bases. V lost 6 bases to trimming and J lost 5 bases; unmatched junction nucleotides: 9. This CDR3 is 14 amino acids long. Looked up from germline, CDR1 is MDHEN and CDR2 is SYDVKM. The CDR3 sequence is CASSPRLAPETQYF. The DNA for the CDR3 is TGTGCCAGCAGCCCGAGACTAGCCCCCGAGACCCAGTACTTC.

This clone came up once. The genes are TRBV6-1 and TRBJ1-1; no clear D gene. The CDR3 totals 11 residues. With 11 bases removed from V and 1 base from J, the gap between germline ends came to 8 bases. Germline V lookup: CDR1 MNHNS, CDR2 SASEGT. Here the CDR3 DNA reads TGTGCCGGCGAACAGAACACTGAAGCTTTCTTT. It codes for CAGEQNTEAFF.

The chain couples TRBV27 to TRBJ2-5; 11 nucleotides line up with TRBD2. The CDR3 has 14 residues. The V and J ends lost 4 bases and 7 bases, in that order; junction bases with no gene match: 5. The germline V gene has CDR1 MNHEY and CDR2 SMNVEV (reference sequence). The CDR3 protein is CASSSRLAGRTQYF. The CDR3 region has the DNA TGTGCCAGCAGTTCTCGACTAGCGGGGAGGACCCAGTACTTC.